What follows are 15 T cell receptor beta chains derived from one specimen sequenced in a study of cytomegalovirus exposure and HLA in healthy donors. The PCR contained 60 Vbeta and 13 Jbeta primers. The data were produced by immunoSEQ multiplex PCR, yet TCRdb's version contains in-frame clones alone and is incomplete. The sample holds 100,000 to 150,000 clones; roughly 80% are singletons and the top ten take more than 3%. Source material: PBMCs. Receptor source: a man between 18 and 35 years old in good health and CMV-seropositive.

The V gene is TRBV5-1, the J gene TRBJ2-7, with D possibly matching TRBD2 (5 bases). V shed 5 bases and J shed 0 bases, with 12 bases lying between them. The CDR3 loop spans 14 amino acids. Germline V gene lookup returns CDR1 SGHRS and CDR2 YFSETQ. The CDR3 nucleotides are TGCGCCAGCAGTCTAAGCGGTAACTCCTACGAGCAGTACTTC. Amino acids: CASSLSGNSYEQYF.

The CDR3 bases are TGTGCCAGCAGTGAATATAGGACAGGGCGGAACTATGGCTACACCTTC. This sequence encodes CASSEYRTGRNYGYTF. This chain joins TRBV9 and TRBJ1-2, with TRBD1 matching over 8 bases. The CDR3 loop spans 16 amino acids. V dropped 5 bases and J dropped 2; count of bases not matched to a gene: 11. Germline V gives CDR1 SGDLS, CDR2 YYNGEE.

This chain joins TRBV19 and TRBJ2-2; D remains ambiguous. V lost 2 bases, J lost 5 bases, and 6 bases lay in between. The germline V gene has CDR1 LNHDA and CDR2 SQIVND (reference sequence). The CDR3 is made up of 13 amino acids. The CDR3, as DNA: TGTGCCAGTAGTATATCCCAAACCGGGGAGCTGTTTTTT. It encodes CASSISQTGELFF.

The V gene is TRBV19, the J gene TRBJ1-2; D may be TRBD1 (5 bases). The CDR3 is 16 amino acids. The V and J ends lost 1 base and 1 base respectively, with 13 bases between them. The germline V gene has CDR1 LNHDA and CDR2 SQIVND (reference sequence). The DNA of the CDR3 is TGTGCCAGTAGTATAGGTACGGACACCGATAACTATGGCTACACCTTC. Protein sequence: CASSIGTDTDNYGYTF.

J is TRBJ2-1 and V is TRBV5-1, with 9 bases matching TRBD1. The V segment lost 7 bases and the J segment 4 bases; nucleotides outside the gene matches: 6. Germline values: CDR1 SGHRS, CDR2 YFSETQ. There are 14 residues in the CDR3. The CDR3 loop reads CASGRDRGYNEQFF. For the CDR3, the DNA is TGCGCCAGCGGAAGAGACAGGGGGTACAATGAGCAGTTCTTC.

This clone has only one observation. The chain has TRBV4-2 and TRBJ1-4; D gene uncertain. CDR1 is LGHNA and CDR2 is YNFKEQ in the germline V gene. V was cut by 1 base and J by 17 bases, with 20 bases left in between. The CDR3 runs 14 residues. CDR3: CASSQGLGASYIFF. The CDR3 DNA reads as TGTGCCAGCAGCCAAGGATTAGGAGCCTCCTACATATTTTTT.

The rearrangement joins TRBV19 to TRBJ1-1, with 7 positions matching TRBD1. Unmatched junction bases numbered 8, after V lost 7 bases and J lost 0 bases. The CDR3 runs 15 residues. Germline lookup yields CDR1 LNHDA and CDR2 SQIVND (reference sequence). CDR3 protein: CASNDGTEMNTEAFF. CDR3 nucleotide sequence: TGTGCCAGTAACGATGGGACAGAGATGAACACTGAAGCTTTCTTT.

This clone was seen a single time. The V call is TRBV6-5, the J call TRBJ2-7, with D tentatively TRBD2 (5 bases). The V gene lost 5 bases and the J gene lost 4 bases, with 18 bases spanning the gap. The CDR3 runs to 15 residues. Germline CDR1 and CDR2: MNHEY and SVGAGI. CDR3 DNA sequence: TGTGCCAGCAGTCCTAATTATGGGAGCCAATACGAGCAGTACTTC. Residues: CASSPNYGSQYEQYF.

CDR3 in amino acids: CAISLRTDTQYF. The CDR3 DNA reads TGTGCCATCAGTCTCCGCACAGATACGCAGTATTTT. The rearrangement links TRBV10-3 to TRBJ2-3; no firm D call. The length of the CDR3 is 12 residues. Germline V gene lookup returns CDR1 ENHRY and CDR2 SYGVKD. The V gene lost 5 bases and the J gene lost 1 base, with 4 bases spanning the gap.

This chain uses TRBV6-1 with TRBJ2-5; a possible D gene is TRBD2 (6 bases). The end of the DNA aligns better with TRBJ2-7, so the J call may be wrong. This CDR3 region has 15 residues. The V gene's germline CDR1 is MNHNS and CDR2 SASEGT. In DNA form, the CDR3 reads TGTGCCAGCAGTGAACCTAGCGTACGAGACTACGAGCAGTACTTC. Translation: CASSEPSVRDYEQYF.

Turning to this clone: The identical CDR3 is also encoded by other nucleotide sequences in the sample. The chain links TRBV27 to TRBJ2-7; D possibly corresponds to TRBD2 (5 bases). This CDR3 contains 12 residues. The germline V gene has CDR1 MNHEY and CDR2 SMNVEV (reference sequence). Trimming removed 4 bases at V and 2 bases at J, with 6 bases between. CDR3 amino acids: CASSSGTYEQYF. CDR3 sequence (DNA): TGTGCCAGCAGTTCGGGGACCTACGAGCAGTACTTC.

This rearrangement joins TRBV9 to TRBJ1-1; D remains unclear. CDR3 size: 12 residues. Germline CDR1 and CDR2: SGDLS and YYNGEE. Trimming pared 2 bases from V and 3 bases from J, leaving 5 bases between. CDR3 coding DNA: TGTGCCAGCAGCGTTTCTGACACTGAAGCTTTCTTT. This codes for CASSVSDTEAFF.

V and J are TRBV7-2 and TRBJ1-5; 11 bases match TRBD1. The CDR3 is 15 residues long. Looked up from germline, CDR1 is SGHTA and CDR2 is FQGNSA. Trimming cost V 1 base and J 6 bases; bases outside gene matches: 2. The CDR3 coding sequence is TGTGCCAGCAGCTTAGGGACAGGGGGCTTTCAGCCCCAGCATTTT. Amino acids: CASSLGTGGFQPQHF. The full variable domain, rest sourced from reference TRBV7-2 and TRBJ1-5, is GAGVSQSPSNKVTEKGKDVELRCDPISGHTALYWYRQSLGQGLEFLIYFQGNSAPDKSGLPSDRFSAERTGGSVSTLTIQRTQQEDSAVYLCASSLGTGGFQPQHFGDGTRLSIL.

Details on this clone: The sample holds other DNA sequences that translate to the same CDR3. V usage is TRBV27 and J usage is TRBJ1-1, with a tentative D call TRBD1 (5 bases). From germline, CDR1 is MNHEY and CDR2 SMNVEV (reference sequence). Deletions cut 5 bases from V and 1 base from J, with 11 bases between. The CDR3 consists of 14 residues. The CDR3 DNA reads as TGTGCCAGCAGTACGTGGGACTCGAACACTGAAGCTTTCTTT. Its translation is CASSTWDSNTEAFF.

The chain couples TRBV9 to TRBJ2-3; TRBD2 might be the D (7 bases). Germline V gives CDR1 SGDLS, CDR2 YYNGEE. V was cut by 3 bases and J by 2 bases, with 25 bases left in between. The CDR3 has 19 residues. In DNA form, the CDR3 reads TGTGCCAGCAGCGCTACGAGCGTTGCGGGGGCCCACACCACAGATACGCAGTATTTT. Its protein is CASSATSVAGAHTTDTQYF.